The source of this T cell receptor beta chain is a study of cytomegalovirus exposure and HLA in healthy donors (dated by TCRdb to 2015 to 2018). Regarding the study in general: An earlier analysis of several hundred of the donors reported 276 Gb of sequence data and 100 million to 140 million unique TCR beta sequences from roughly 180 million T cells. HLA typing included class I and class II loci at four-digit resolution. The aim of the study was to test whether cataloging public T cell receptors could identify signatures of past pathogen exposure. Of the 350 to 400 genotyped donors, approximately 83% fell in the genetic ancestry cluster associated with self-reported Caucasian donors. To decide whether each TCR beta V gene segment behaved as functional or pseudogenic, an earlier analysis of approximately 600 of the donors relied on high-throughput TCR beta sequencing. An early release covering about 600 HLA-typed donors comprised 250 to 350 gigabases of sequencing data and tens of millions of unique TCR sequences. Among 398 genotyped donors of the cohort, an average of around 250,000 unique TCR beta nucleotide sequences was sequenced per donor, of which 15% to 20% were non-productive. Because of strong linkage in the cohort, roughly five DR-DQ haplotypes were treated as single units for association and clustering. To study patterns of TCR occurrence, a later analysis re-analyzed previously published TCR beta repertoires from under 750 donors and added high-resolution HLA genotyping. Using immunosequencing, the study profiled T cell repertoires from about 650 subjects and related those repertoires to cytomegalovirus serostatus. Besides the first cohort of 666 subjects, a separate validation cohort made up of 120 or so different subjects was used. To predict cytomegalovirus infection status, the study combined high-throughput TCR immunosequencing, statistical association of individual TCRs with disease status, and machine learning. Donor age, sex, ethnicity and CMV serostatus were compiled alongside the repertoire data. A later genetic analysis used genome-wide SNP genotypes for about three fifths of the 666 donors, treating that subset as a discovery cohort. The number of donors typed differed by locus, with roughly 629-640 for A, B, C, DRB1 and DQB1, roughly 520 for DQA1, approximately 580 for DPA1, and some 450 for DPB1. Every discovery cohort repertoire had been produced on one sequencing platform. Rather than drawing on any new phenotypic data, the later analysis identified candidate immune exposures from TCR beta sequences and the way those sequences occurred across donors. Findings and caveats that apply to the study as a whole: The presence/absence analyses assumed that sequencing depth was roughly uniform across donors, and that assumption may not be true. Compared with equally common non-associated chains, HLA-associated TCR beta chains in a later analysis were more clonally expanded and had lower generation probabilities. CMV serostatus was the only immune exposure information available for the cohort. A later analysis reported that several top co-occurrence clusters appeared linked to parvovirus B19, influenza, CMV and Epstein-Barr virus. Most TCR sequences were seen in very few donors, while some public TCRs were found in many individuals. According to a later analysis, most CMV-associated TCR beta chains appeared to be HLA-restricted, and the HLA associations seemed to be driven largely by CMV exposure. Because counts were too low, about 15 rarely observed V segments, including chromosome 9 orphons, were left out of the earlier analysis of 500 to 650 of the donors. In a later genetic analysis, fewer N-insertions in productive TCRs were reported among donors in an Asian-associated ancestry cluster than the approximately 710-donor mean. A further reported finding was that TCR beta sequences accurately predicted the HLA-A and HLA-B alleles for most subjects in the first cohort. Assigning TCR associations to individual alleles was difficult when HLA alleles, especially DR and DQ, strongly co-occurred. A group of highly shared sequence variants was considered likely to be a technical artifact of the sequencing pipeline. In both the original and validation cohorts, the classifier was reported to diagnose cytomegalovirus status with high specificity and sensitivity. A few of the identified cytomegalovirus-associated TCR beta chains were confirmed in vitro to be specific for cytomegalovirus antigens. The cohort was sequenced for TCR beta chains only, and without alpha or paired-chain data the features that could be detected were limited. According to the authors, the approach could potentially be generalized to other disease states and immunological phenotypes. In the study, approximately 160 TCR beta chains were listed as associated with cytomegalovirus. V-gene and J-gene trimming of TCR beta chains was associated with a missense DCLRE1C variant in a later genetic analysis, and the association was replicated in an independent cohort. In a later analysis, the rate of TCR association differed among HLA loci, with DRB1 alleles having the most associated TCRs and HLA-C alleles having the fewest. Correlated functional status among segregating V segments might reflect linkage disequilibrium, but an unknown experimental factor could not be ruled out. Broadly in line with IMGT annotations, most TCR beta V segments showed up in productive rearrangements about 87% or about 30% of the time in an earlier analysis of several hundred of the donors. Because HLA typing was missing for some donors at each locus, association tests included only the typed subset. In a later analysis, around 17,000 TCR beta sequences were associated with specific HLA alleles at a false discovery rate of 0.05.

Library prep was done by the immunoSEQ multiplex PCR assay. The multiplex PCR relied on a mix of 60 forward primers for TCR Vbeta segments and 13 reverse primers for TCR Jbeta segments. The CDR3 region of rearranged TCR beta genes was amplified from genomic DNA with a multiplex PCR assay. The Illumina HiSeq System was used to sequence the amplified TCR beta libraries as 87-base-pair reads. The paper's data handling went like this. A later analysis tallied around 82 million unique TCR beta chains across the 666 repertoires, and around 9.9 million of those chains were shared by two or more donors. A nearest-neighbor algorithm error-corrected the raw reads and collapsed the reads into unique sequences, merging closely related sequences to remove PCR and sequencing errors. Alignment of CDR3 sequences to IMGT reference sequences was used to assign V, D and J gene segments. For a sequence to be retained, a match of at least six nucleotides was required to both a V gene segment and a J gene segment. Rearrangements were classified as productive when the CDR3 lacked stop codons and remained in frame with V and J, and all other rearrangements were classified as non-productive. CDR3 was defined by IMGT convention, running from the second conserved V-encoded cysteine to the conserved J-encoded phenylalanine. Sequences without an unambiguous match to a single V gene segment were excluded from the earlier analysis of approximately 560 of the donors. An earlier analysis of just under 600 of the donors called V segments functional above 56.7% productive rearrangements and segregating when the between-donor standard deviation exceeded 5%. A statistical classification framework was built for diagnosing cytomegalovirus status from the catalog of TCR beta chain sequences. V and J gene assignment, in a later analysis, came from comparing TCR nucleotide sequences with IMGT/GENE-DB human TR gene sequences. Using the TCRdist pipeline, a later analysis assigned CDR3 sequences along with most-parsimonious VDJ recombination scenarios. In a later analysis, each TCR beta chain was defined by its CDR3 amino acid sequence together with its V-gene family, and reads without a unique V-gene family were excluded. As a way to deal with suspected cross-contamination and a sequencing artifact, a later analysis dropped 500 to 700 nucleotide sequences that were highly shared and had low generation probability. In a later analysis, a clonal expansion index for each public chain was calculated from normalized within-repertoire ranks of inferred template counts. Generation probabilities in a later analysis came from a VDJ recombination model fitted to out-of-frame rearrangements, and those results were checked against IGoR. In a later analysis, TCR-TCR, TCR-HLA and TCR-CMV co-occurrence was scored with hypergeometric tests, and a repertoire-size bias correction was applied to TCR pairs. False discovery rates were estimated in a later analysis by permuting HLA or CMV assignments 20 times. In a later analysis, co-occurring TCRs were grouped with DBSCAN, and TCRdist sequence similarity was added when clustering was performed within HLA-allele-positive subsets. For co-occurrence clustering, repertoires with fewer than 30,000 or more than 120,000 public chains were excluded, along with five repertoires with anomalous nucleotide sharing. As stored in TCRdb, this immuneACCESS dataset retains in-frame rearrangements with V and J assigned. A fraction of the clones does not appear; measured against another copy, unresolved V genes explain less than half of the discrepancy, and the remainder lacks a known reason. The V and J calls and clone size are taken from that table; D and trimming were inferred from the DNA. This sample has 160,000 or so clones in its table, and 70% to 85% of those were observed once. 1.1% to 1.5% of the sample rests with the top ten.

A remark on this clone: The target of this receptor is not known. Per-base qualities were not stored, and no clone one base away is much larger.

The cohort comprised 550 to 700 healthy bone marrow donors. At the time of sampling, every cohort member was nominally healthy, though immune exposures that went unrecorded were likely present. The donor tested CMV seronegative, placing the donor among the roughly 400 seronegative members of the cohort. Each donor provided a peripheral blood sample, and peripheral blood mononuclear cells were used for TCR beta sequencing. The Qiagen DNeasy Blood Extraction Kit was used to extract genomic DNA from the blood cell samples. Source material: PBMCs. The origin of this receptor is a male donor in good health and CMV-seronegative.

Here the CDR3 is given as CASSQDPGRQPQHF. Read as DNA, the sequence is TGTGCCAGCAGCCAAGATCCAGGGCGACAGCCCCAGCATTTT. The chain joins TRBV4-2 to TRBJ1-5; the D region possibly corresponds to TRBD1 (5 bases align). Spanning cysteine to phenylalanine, the CDR3 consists of 14 amino acids. Only CDR3 DNA is held: 42 bases, read in frame from base 1. In the germline V gene, CDR1 corresponds to LGHNA and CDR2 to YNFKEQ. V is cut by 0 bases and J by 7 bases, and the space between the germline ends is 10 bases.